This TCR beta chain was obtained from a study of shared clonotypes between healthy human individuals. Those who donated were healthy HIV-negative adults, with no recent acute infections or vaccinations reported. This clone occurred once. The antigen is unknown. Study-level results: Compared with clonotypes that all four donors shared, non-shared clonotypes had lower generation probabilities.

The assay was immunoSEQ multiplex PCR, and TCRdb's table has in-frame clones only and misses some. The data contain about 2.4 million clones, approximately 94% of them singletons. The CDR3 loop spans 16 amino acids. Germline-derived CDR1 and CDR2 are MDHEN and SYDVKM. J gave up 0 bases and V 2 bases, and 6 bases lay outside the gene matches. Sequenced input: naive CD4+ T cells from PBMCs. This sample's subset: CD45RA+ positively selected. The V gene is TRBV28, the J gene TRBJ1-1, with 7 nucleotides matching TRBD1. This TCR was sampled from a man younger than 35 in good health. Some clones in this sample may be carry-over from other donors' samples. CDR3 nucleotide sequence: TGTGCCAGCAGTTTAAACCCGGGACAGATGAACACTGAAGCTTTCTTT. Amino acids: CASSLNPGQMNTEAFF. Together with reference TRBV28 and TRBJ1-1, the CDR3 gives the full variable domain: DVKVTQSSRYLVKRTGEKVFLECVQDMDHENMFWYRQDPGLGLRLIYFSYDVKMKEKGDIPEGYSVSREKKERFSLILESASTNQTSMYLCASSLNPGQMNTEAFFGQGTRLTVV.